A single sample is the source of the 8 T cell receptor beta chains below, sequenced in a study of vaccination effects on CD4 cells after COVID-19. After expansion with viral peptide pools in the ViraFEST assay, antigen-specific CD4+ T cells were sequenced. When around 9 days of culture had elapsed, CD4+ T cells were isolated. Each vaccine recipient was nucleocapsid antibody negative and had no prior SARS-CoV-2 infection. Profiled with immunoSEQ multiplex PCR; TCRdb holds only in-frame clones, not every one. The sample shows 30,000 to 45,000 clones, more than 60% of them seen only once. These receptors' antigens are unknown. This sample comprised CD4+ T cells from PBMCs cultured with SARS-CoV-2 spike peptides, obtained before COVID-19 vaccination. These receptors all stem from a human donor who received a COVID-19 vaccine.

CDR3 DNA: TGTGCCAGCAGTTTATTCGGACCCTATAATTCACCCCTCCACTTT. It yields the protein CASSLFGPYNSPLHF. J is TRBJ1-6 and V is TRBV27, with D hard to call. Germline CDR1 and CDR2: MNHEY and SMNVEV (reference sequence). This CDR3 has 15 amino acids. V lost 1 base and J lost 2, with 6 bases in between.

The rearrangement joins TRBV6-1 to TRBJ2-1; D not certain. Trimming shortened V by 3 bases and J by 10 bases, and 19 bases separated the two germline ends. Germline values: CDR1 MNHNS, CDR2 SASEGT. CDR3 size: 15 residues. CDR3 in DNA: TGTGCCAGCAGTGAGAGACGCGCTCTCGCGGAGGAGCAGTTCTTC. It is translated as CASSERRALAEEQFF.

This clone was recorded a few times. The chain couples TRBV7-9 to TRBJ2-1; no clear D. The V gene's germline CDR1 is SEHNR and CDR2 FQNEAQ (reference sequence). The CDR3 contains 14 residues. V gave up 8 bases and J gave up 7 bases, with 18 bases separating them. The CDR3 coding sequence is TGTGCCAGCGGGTGGGCCAAGGGTTTAAATGAGCAGTTCTTC. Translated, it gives CASGWAKGLNEQFF.

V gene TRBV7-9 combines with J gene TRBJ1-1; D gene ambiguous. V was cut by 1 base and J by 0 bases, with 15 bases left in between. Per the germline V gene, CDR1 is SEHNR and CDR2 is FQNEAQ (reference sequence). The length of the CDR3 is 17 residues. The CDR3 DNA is TGTGCCAGCAGCTTAGGGGGAAACACCAATGTGAACACTGAAGCTTTCTTT. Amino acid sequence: CASSLGGNTNVNTEAFF.

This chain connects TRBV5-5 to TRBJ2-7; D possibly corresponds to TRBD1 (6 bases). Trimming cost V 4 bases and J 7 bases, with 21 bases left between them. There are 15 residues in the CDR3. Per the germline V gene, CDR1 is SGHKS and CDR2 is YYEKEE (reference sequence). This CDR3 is CASSRIQGIGWEQYF. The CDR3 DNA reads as TGTGCCAGCAGCCGGATCCAGGGGATCGGGTGGGAGCAGTACTTC.

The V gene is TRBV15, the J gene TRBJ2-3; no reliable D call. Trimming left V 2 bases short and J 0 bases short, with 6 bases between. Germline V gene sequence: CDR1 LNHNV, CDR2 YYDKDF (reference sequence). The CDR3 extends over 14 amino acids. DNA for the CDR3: TGTGCCACCAGCAGACGTGCTAGCACAGATACGCAGTATTTT. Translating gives CATSRRASTDTQYF.

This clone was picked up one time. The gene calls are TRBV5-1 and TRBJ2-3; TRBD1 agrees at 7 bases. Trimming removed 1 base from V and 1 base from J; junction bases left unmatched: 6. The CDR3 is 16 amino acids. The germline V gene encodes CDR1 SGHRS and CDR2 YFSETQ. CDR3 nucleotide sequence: TGCGCCAGCAGCTTGTTCGGTACAGGGGGCACAGATACGCAGTATTTT. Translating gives CASSLFGTGGTDTQYF.

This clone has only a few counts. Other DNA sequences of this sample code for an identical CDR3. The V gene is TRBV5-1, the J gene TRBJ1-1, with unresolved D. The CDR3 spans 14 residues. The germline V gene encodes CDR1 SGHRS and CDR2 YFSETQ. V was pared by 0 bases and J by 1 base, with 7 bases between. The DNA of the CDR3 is TGCGCCAGCAGCTTGGCCGCGGCGAACACTGAAGCTTTCTTT. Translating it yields CASSLAAANTEAFF.